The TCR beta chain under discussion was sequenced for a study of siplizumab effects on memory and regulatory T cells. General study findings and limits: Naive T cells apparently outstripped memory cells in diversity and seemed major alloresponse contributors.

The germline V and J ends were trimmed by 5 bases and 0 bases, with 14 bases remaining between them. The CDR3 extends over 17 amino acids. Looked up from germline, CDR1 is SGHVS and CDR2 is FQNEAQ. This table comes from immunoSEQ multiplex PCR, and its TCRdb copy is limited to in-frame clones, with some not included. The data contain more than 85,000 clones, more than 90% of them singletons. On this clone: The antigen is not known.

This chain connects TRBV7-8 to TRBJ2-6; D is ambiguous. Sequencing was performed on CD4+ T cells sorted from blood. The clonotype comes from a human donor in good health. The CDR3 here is CASSPETANSGANVLTF. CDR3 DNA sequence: TGTGCCAGCAGCCCCGAGACTGCCAACTCTGGGGCCAACGTCCTGACTTTC.